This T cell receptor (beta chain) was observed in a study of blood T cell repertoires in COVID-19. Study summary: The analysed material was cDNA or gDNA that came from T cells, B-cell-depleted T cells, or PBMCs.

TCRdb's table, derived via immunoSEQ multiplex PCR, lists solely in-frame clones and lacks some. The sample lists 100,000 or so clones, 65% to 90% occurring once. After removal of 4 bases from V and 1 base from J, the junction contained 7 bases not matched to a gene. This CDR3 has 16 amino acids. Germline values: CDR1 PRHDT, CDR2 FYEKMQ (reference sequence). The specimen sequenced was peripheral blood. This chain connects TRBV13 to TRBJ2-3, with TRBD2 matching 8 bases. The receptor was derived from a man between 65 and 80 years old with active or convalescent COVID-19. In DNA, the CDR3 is TGTGCCAGCAGCTCAATTGCGGGGGGACGCACAGATACGCAGTATTTT. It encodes CASSSIAGGRTDTQYF.